The sequence of this T cell receptor beta chain was determined in a study of cytomegalovirus exposure and HLA in healthy donors. The CDR3 totals 14 residues. CDR1 MDHEN and CDR2 SYDVKM come from the germline V gene. V trimming: 5 bases; J trimming: 3 bases; junction bases outside the gene matches: 4. Amplification used 60 Vbeta primers and 13 Jbeta primers. How the authors handled the data: Later work found tens of millions of unique TCR beta chains, with 9.5 million to 14 million shared. Assay used: immunoSEQ multiplex PCR; TCRdb lists only in-frame clones, some missing. V and J calls and clone size are copied from that table; D and trimming were computed from the DNA. The table shows fewer than 150,000 clones, with roughly 78% occurring only once.

This chain uses TRBV28 with TRBJ1-5; 7 bases line up with TRBD1. The sample taken for sequencing was PBMCs. The source of this sequence is a man aged 25-45 years in good health and CMV-seronegative. The CDR3 DNA reads as TGTGCCAGCAGTATGGGGACAGTCAATCAGCCCCAGCATTTT. Its protein product is CASSMGTVNQPQHF.